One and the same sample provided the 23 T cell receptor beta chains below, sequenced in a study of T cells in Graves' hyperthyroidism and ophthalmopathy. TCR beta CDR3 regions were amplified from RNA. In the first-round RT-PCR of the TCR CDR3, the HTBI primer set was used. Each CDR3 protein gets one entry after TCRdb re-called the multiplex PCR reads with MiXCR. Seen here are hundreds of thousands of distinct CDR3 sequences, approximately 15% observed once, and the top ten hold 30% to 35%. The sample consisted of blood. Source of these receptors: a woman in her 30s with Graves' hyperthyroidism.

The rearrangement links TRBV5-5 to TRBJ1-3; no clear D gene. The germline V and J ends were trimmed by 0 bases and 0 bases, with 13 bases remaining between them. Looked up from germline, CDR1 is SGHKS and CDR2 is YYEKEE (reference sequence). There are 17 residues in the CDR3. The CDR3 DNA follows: TGTGCCAGCAGCTTGGCCAGACTGTCTGACTCTGGAAACACCATATATTTT. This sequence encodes CASSLARLSDSGNTIYF.

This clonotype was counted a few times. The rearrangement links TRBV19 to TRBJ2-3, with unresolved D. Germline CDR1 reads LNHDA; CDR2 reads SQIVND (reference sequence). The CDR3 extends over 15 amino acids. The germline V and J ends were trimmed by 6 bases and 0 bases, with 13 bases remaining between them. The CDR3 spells CASRTSYRSTDTQYF. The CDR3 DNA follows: TGTGCCAGTAGGACATCGTACCGAAGCACAGATACGCAGTATTTT. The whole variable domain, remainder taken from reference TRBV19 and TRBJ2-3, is DGGITQSPKYLFRKEGQNVTLSCEQNLNHDAMYWYRQDPGQGLRLIYYSQIVNDFQKGDIAEGYSVSREKKESFPLTVTSAQKNPTAFYLCASRTSYRSTDTQYFGPGTRLTVL.

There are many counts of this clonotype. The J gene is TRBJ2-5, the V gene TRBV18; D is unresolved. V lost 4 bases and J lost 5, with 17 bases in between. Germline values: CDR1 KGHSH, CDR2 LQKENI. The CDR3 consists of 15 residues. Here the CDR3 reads CASSHADGSAETQYF. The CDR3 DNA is TGTGCCAGCTCACACGCCGACGGGTCCGCGGAGACCCAGTACTTC.

The DNA for the CDR3 is TGCAGCGTTCAGACAGGGGCTATGAGAAATGAGCAGTTCTTC. This translates into CSVQTGAMRNEQFF. The chain links TRBV29-1 to TRBJ2-1; 8 positions agree with TRBD1. Germline loops: CDR1 SQVTM, CDR2 ANQGSEA. J gave up 7 bases and V 5 bases, and 10 bases lay outside the gene matches. This CDR3 spans 14 amino acids.

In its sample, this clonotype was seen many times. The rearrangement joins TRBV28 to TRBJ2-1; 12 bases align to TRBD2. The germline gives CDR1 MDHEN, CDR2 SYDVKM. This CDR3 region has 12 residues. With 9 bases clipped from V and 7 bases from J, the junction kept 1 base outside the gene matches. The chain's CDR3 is CASTSGRNEQFF. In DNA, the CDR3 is TGTGCCAGTACTAGCGGGAGGAATGAGCAGTTCTTC.

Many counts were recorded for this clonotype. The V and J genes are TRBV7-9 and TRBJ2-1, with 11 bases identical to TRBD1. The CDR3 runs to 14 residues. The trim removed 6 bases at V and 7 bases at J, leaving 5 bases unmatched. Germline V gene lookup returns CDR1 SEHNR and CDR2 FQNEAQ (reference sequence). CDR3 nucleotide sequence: TGTGCCAGCAGGCCCGGGACAGGGGGGAATGAGCAGTTCTTC. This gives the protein CASRPGTGGNEQFF.

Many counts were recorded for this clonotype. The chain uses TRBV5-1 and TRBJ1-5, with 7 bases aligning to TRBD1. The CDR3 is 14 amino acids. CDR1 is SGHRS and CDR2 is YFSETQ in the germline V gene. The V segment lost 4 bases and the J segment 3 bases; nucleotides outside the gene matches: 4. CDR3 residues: CASSDGTDNQPQHF. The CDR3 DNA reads TGCGCCAGCAGCGATGGGACAGACAATCAGCCCCAGCATTTT.

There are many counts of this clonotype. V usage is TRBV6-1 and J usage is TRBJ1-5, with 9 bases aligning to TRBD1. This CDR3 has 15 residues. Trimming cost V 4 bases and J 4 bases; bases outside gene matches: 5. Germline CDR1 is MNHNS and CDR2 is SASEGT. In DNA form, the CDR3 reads TGTGCCAGCAGTGGTTCCGGGACAGGGAATCAGCCCCAGCATTTT. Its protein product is CASSGSGTGNQPQHF.

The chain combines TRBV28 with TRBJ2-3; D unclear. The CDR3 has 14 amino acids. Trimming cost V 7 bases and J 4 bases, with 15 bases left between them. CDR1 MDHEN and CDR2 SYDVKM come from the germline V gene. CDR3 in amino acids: CASTSHKFADTQYF. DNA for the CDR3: TGTGCCAGCACCTCCCACAAGTTCGCAGATACGCAGTATTTT.

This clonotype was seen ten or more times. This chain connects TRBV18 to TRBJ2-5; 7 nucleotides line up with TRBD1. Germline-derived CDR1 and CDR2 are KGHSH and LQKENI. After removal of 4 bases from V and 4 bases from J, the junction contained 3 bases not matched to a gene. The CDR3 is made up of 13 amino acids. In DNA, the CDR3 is TGTGCCAGCTCACAACAGGGGCGAGAGACCCAGTACTTC. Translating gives CASSQQGRETQYF.

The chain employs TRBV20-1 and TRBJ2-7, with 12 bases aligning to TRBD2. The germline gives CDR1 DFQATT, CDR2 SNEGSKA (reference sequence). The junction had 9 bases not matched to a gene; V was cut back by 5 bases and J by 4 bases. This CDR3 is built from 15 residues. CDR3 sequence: CSAYHPLAGGYEQYF. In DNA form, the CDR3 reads TGCAGTGCTTACCACCCACTAGCGGGAGGTTACGAGCAGTACTTC.

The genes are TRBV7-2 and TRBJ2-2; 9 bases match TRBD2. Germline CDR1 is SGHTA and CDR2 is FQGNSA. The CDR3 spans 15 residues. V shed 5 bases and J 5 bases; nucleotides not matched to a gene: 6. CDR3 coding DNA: TGTGCCAGCAGCCGTAGCGGGAGCGTAACCGGGGAGCTGTTTTTT. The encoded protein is CASSRSGSVTGELFF.

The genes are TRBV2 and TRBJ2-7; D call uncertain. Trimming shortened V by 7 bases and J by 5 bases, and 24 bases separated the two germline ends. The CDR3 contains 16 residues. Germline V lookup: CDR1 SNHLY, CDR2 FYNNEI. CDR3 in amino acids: CASTRPLVGVTHEQYF. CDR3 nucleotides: TGTGCCAGCACCCGGCCGTTGGTAGGAGTAACCCACGAGCAGTACTTC.

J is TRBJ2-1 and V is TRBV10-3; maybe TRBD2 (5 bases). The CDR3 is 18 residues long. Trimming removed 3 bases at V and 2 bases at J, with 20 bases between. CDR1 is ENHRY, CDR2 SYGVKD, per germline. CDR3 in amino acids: CAISDPSIEEVAYNEQFF. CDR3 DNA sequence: TGTGCCATCAGTGACCCTTCGATCGAGGAGGTCGCCTACAATGAGCAGTTCTTC.

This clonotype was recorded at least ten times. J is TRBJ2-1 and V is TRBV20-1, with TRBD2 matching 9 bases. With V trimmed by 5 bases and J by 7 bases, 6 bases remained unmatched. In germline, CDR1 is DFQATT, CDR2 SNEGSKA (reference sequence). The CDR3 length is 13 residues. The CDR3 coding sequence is TGCAGTGCTTTGCTAGCGGGAAGGAATGAGCAGTTCTTC. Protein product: CSALLAGRNEQFF.

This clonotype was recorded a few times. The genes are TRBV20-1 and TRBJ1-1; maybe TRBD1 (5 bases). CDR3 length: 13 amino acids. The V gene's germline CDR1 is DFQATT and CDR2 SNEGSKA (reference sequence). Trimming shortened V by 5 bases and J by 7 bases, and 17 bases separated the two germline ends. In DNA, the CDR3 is TGCAGTGCTGGGGACGTAGGTACTATTGAAGCTTTCTTT. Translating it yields CSAGDVGTIEAFF.

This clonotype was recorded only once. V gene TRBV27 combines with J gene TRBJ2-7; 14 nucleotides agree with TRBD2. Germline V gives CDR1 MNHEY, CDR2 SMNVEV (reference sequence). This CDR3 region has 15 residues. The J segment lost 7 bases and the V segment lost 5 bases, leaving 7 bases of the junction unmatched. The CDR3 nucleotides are TGTGCCAGCAGTATGGGACTAGCGGGAGTAGGTGAGCAGTACTTC. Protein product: CASSMGLAGVGEQYF.

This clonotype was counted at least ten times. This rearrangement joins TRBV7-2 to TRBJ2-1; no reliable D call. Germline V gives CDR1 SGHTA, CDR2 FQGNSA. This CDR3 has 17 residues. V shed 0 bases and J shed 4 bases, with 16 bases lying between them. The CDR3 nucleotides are TGTGCCAGCAGCTTAGCGCTAGGTTCCGGGTCATACAATGAGCAGTTCTTC. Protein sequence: CASSLALGSGSYNEQFF.

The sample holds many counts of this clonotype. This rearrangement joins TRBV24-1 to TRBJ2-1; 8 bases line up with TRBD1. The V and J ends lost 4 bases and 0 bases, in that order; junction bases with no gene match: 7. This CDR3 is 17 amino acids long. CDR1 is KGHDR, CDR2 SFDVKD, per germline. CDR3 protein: CATSERTGSSSYNEQFF. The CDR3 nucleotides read TGTGCCACCAGTGAGAGGACAGGGTCAAGCTCCTACAATGAGCAGTTCTTC.

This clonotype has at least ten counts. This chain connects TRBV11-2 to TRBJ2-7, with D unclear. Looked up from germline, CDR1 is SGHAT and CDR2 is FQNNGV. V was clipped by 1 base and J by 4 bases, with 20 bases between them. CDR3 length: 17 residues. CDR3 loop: CASSLGLKQLPSYEQYF. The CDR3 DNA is TGTGCCAGCAGCTTAGGTTTAAAGCAACTTCCCTCGTACGAGCAGTACTTC. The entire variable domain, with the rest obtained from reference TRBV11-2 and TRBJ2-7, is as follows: EAGVAQSPRYKIIEKRQSVAFWCNPISGHATLYWYQQILGQGPKLLIQFQNNGVVDDSQLPKDRFSAERLKGVDSTLKIQPAKLEDSAVYLCASSLGLKQLPSYEQYFGPGTRLTVT.

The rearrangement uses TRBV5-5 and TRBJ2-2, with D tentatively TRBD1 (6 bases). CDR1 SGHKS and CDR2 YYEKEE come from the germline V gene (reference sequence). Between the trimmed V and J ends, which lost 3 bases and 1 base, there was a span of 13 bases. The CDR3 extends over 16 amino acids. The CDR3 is CASSSARQENTGELFF. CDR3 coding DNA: TGTGCCAGCAGCTCGGCGAGACAGGAGAACACCGGGGAGCTGTTTTTT.

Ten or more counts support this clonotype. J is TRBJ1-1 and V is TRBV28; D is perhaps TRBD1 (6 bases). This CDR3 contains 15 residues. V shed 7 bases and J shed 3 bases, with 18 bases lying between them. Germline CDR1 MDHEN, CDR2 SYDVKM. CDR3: CASNPSAGADTEAFF. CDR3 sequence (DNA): TGTGCCAGCAACCCTTCCGCGGGGGCGGACACTGAAGCTTTCTTT.

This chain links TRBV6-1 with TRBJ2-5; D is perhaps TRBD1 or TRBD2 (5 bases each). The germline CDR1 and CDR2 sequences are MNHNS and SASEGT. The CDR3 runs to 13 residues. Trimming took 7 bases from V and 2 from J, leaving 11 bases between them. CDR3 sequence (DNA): TGTGCCAGCACCAGGGACCCGCAAGAGACCCAGTACTTC. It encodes CASTRDPQETQYF.